This passage covers 17 T cell receptor beta chains from one sample sequenced in a study of cytomegalovirus exposure and HLA in healthy donors. PCR was performed using 60 Vbeta and 13 Jbeta primers. This table comes from immunoSEQ multiplex PCR, and its TCRdb copy is limited to in-frame clones, with some not included. The sample includes 150,000 or so clones, about 83% seen only once; the top ten take 4%. Source material: PBMCs. Receptor source: a woman aged 40 to 50 in good health and CMV-seronegative.

The rearrangement joins TRBV6-5 to TRBJ2-7; D remains unclear. The ends were cut back, 0 bases at V and 4 bases at J, with 10 bases in the middle. This CDR3 contains 14 residues. The V gene's germline CDR1 is MNHEY and CDR2 SVGAGI. CDR3 residues: CASSYSGSYYEQYF. The CDR3 DNA reads TGTGCCAGCAGTTACTCGGGCAGCTATTACGAGCAGTACTTC.

V and J are TRBV2 and TRBJ1-2, with D perhaps TRBD1 (5 bases). The CDR3 length is 13 residues. The V end was cut by 1 base, the J end by 10 bases, with 13 bases between. CDR1 SNHLY and CDR2 FYNNEI come from the germline V gene. The CDR3, as DNA: TGTGCCAGCAGTGAAGGATCTGGGGGGGACTACACCTTC. This sequence encodes CASSEGSGGDYTF.

The chain combines TRBV5-4 with TRBJ1-1; TRBD1 matches 9 bases. CDR3 length: 14 residues. Germline lookup yields CDR1 SGHNT and CDR2 YYREEE (reference sequence). J gave up 5 bases and V 4 bases, and 6 bases lay outside the gene matches. For the CDR3, the DNA is TGTGCCAGCAGCCGCGGGACAGGGCTTACTGAAGCTTTCTTT. It is translated as CASSRGTGLTEAFF.

The chain joins TRBV7-8 to TRBJ2-7, with 8 bases lining up with TRBD1. Trimming removed 5 bases from V and 0 bases from J; junction bases left unmatched: 15. Looked up from germline, CDR1 is SGHVS and CDR2 is FQNEAQ. This CDR3 is 18 amino acids long. The CDR3 DNA is TGTGCCAGCAGCCGTTACCTCACCGGGACAGGAACCTCCTACGAGCAGTACTTC. This translates into CASSRYLTGTGTSYEQYF.

This chain uses TRBV7-2 with TRBJ1-2, with 7 positions matching TRBD1. The CDR3 loop spans 15 amino acids. Germline V CDR1 and CDR2: SGHTA, FQGNSA. J was trimmed by 6 bases and V by 5 bases; bases with no gene match: 12. This CDR3 is CASSPYARGKDGYTF. CDR3 coding DNA: TGTGCCAGCAGCCCCTATGCCAGGGGGAAGGATGGCTACACCTTC.

The V call is TRBV4-1, the J call TRBJ1-2; 10 nucleotides match TRBD1. The CDR3 length is 17 residues. Per the germline V gene, CDR1 is MGHRA and CDR2 is YSYEKL. Germline trimming cut 4 bases from V and 6 bases from J; bases unmatched to any gene: 14. This chain's CDR3 is CASSRELTGTGADGYTF. CDR3 nucleotide sequence: TGCGCCAGCAGCCGCGAGCTCACCGGGACAGGGGCTGATGGCTACACCTTC.

Note on this clone: An end of the junction differs from the germline gene, which may be a read error. This chain joins TRBV6-6 and TRBJ1-4; D unclear. Germline CDR1 reads MNHNY; CDR2 reads SVGAGI (reference sequence). The CDR3 covers 11 residues. The CDR3 sequence: CASSYQTLLTF. In DNA form, the CDR3 reads TGTGCCAGCAGTTACCAAACCCTTCTGACATTT.

The genes are TRBV27 and TRBJ1-4; D ambiguous. Germline V lookup: CDR1 MNHEY, CDR2 SMNVEV (reference sequence). The CDR3 has 17 residues. Deletions cut 2 bases from V and 0 bases from J, with 13 bases between. CDR3 DNA sequence: TGTGCCAGCAGTTTACGGAGAGTCGTTGCAACTAATGAAAAACTGTTTTTT. It translates to CASSLRRVVATNEKLFF. The whole variable domain, filled in from reference TRBV27 and TRBJ1-4, reads EAQVTQNPRYLITVTGKKLTVTCSQNMNHEYMSWYRQDPGLGLRQIYYSMNVEVTDKGDVPEGYKVSRKEKRNFPLILESPSPNQTSLYFCASSLRRVVATNEKLFFGSGTQLSVL.

This rearrangement joins TRBV7-9 to TRBJ2-3; D call uncertain. Germline assignment: CDR1 SEHNR and CDR2 FQNEAQ (reference sequence). This CDR3 is built from 11 residues. Trimming removed 4 bases from V and 3 bases from J, with 2 bases in between. The CDR3 reads CASSSTDTQYF. Here the CDR3 DNA reads TGTGCCAGCAGCTCAACAGATACGCAGTATTTT.

The chain uses TRBV7-9 and TRBJ2-5; 9 nucleotides align to TRBD2. Germline trimming cut 2 bases from V and 0 bases from J; bases unmatched to any gene: 4. The CDR3 runs 16 residues. Germline CDR1 SEHNR, CDR2 FQNEAQ (reference sequence). The CDR3 sequence is CASSLMTSGNQETQYF. The CDR3 nucleotides read TGTGCCAGCAGCTTAATGACTAGCGGAAACCAAGAGACCCAGTACTTC.

As to this clone: The sample holds other DNA sequences that translate to the same CDR3. V gene TRBV5-4 combines with J gene TRBJ2-7; unclear D gene. The germline CDR1 and CDR2 sequences are SGHNT and YYREEE (reference sequence). The CDR3 spans 14 residues. Trimming left V 0 bases short and J 0 bases short, with 7 bases between. DNA of the CDR3: TGTGCCAGCAGCTTGGGCGGCCGCTCCTACGAGCAGTACTTC. It codes for CASSLGGRSYEQYF.

The chain links TRBV5-1 to TRBJ2-3; 8 nucleotides line up with TRBD2. This CDR3 has 13 amino acids. Looked up from germline, CDR1 is SGHRS and CDR2 is YFSETQ. V dropped 6 bases and J dropped 5; count of bases not matched to a gene: 5. CDR3 bases: TGCGCCAGCAATGCGGGAGGAGTAGATACGCAGTATTTT. Protein sequence: CASNAGGVDTQYF.

The chain recombines TRBV5-4 with TRBJ2-5; 7 bases are a match to TRBD2. Germline CDR1 SGHNT, CDR2 YYREEE (reference sequence). The CDR3 extends over 14 amino acids. The V and J ends lost 4 bases and 4 bases, in that order; junction bases with no gene match: 7. The CDR3 region is CASSPEWEGETQYF. Written as DNA, the CDR3 is TGTGCCAGCAGCCCGGAGTGGGAGGGAGAGACCCAGTACTTC.

This clone is a singleton in its sample. The chain recombines TRBV10-3 with TRBJ1-1; D possibly corresponds to TRBD1 (5 bases). The CDR3 runs 12 residues. Germline CDR1 is ENHRY and CDR2 is SYGVKD. The V end was cut by 6 bases, the J end by 3 bases, with 8 bases between. The CDR3 is CAIRTTDTEAFF. CDR3 sequence (DNA): TGTGCCATCAGAACGACAGACACTGAAGCTTTCTTT.

The V call is TRBV27, the J call TRBJ1-1, with 7 bases matching TRBD1. V trimming: 5 bases; J trimming: 4 bases; junction bases outside the gene matches: 1. Per the germline V gene, CDR1 is MNHEY and CDR2 is SMNVEV (reference sequence). The length of the CDR3 is 12 residues. In DNA, the CDR3 is TGTGCCAGCAGTCAGGGGGGCACTGAAGCTTTCTTT. This translates into CASSQGGTEAFF.

DNA for the CDR3: TGTGCCATCAGTGAGCAGGGGGGCTCCTACGAGCAGTACTTC. Protein sequence: CAISEQGGSYEQYF. The rearrangement links TRBV10-3 to TRBJ2-7; D possibly corresponds to TRBD1 (7 bases). This CDR3 has 14 residues. From germline, CDR1 is ENHRY and CDR2 SYGVKD. V was pared by 2 bases and J by 0 bases, with 8 bases between.

The gene calls are TRBV7-9 and TRBJ1-1; possibly TRBD1 for D (6 bases). This CDR3 comprises 16 residues. The germline V and J ends were trimmed by 1 base and 1 base, with 13 bases remaining between them. Germline V gives CDR1 SEHNR, CDR2 FQNEAQ (reference sequence). The CDR3 sequence: CASSLGSGRGNTEAFF. In DNA form, the CDR3 reads TGTGCCAGCAGCTTAGGAAGCGGCAGGGGGAACACTGAAGCTTTCTTT.